These T cell receptor beta chains were read from a single sample in a study of naive and memory T cell subsets. Via MiXCR, TCRdb re-called the 5' RACE reads, giving one row per CDR3 protein. The data contain tens of thousands of distinct CDR3 sequences, around 3.9% of them seen just once; the ten biggest clones take up over 7.5%. All receptors derive from a male donor in good health. Each CDR3 is given with its conserved first and last residue.

TRBV4-1	CASSQGWEYSNQPQHF
TRBV5-1	CASSMPTSVHEQFF
TRBV6-6	CASSYSTGVISNQPQHF
TRBV3-1	CASSQGSGNTIYF
TRBV4-3	CASSQGARGPADTQYF
TRBV27	CASSTRQGQTNVLTF
TRBV28	CASSLSARGNQPQHF
TRBV30	CAWSVSSTDTQYF
TRBV5-1	CASSLTGTGDSPLHF
TRBV7-9	CASSLAWGGEAFF
TRBV10-3	CAIRGQGSYNSPLHF
TRBV4-1	CASSQDRSAGGSPLHF
TRBV6-5	CASREGLGQYNEQFF
TRBV20-1	CSARSGGDYNEQFF
TRBV6-5	CASSYSSSDTQYF
TRBV6-5	CASSYIAGGDEQFF
TRBV7-2	CASSRTSGYEQYF
TRBV5-1	CASSLSGGEEETQYF
TRBV6-2/TRBV6-3	CASSYRLAGVYEQYF
TRBV29-1	CSVGEGGYGYTF
TRBV6-1	CASSVTQGTRYTEAFF
TRBV19	CASSTGSIQYF
TRBV7-9	CASTFGGVGAMETQYF
TRBV7-8	CASSLGAARMNTEAFF
TRBV6-1	CASSVEREPYNEQFF
TRBV5-1	CASSLRPGGSDTIYF
TRBV12-3/TRBV12-4	CASRQGLYQETQYF
TRBV2	CASINGGREQFF
TRBV4-3	CASSPGHVSNQPQHF
TRBV29-1	CSVWGAGGLENEQFF
TRBV30	CAWSVQENQPQHF
TRBV20-1	CSASSRTGETEAFF
TRBV10-2	CASSGYYEQYF
TRBV6-2/TRBV6-3	CASSYSGMVGLPQHF
TRBV13	CASSLGLAGSEETQYF
TRBV14	CASSLTSGLREYF
TRBV18	CASSRTGGRSEQYF
TRBV11-2	CASSSALGAWEKLFF
TRBV20-1	CSAQWYSPNNEQFF
TRBV5-4	CASSLDRGGTDTQYF